The rows below give T cell receptor beta chains drawn from one sample of a study of blood T cell repertoires in COVID-19. TCRdb's copy holds only in-frame clones and misses some; the assay was immunoSEQ multiplex PCR. This repertoire shows 200,000 to 300,000 clones, approximately 84% found once; its top ten account for 4% to 4.5%. Sequenced sample: peripheral blood. Receptor source: a man aged 45 to 65 with acute or convalescent COVID-19. CDR3s include the opening cysteine and the closing phenylalanine or tryptophan. A D gene is named only where the DNA matches it firmly. Not every row has a clone size; where given, it reads once, few, many or a size class.

DNA | CDR3 | size | J | V | D
TGTGCCAGCAGTGATGCCCAGATCTATGGCTACACCTTC | CASSDAQIYGYTF | . | TRBJ1-2 | TRBV25-1 | .
TGTGCCAGCAGCGGGGGACAAAACTATGGCTACACCTTC | CASSGGQNYGYTF | . | TRBJ1-2 | TRBV5-8 | .
TGTGCCAGCTCACCAGGGTCAGGGTTTTGGGGCAATCAGCCCCAGCATTTT | CASSPGSGFWGNQPQHF | . | TRBJ1-5 | TRBV18 | .
TGTGCCAGTAGTATAGATCTGGCAGGGCGGTTAGCCACTGAAGCTTTCTTT | CASSIDLAGRLATEAFF | . | TRBJ1-1 | TRBV19 | .
TGTGCCAGCAGCCTCCTCTCCGAGCAGTACTTC | CASSLLSEQYF | . | TRBJ2-7 | TRBV3-1/TRBV3-2 | .
TGTGCCAGCAGTTACTCAGCGGGGGTGGGTGAAAAACTGTTTTTT | CASSYSAGVGEKLFF | . | TRBJ1-4 | TRBV6-5 | .
TGTGCCAGCAGCACGACAGGGAGTGACACCGGGGAGCTGTTTTTT | CASSTTGSDTGELFF | . | TRBJ2-2 | TRBV7-3 | TRBD1
TGTGCCAGCTCACCACCGTCGGTCGGGAACACTGAAGCTTTCTTT | CASSPPSVGNTEAFF | . | TRBJ1-1 | TRBV18 | .
TGTGCCAGCAGTCCCGACAATAATCAGCCCCAGCATTTT | CASSPDNNQPQHF | . | TRBJ1-5 | TRBV2 | .
TGTGCCATCAGTGAGTTTGGGCCTGGGAACACTGAAGCTTTCTTT | CAISEFGPGNTEAFF | . | TRBJ1-1 | TRBV10-3 | .
TGTGCCAGCAGTCGACAGGGGGCGGCCAAAAACATTCAGTACTTC | CASSRQGAAKNIQYF | . | TRBJ2-4 | TRBV7-9 | TRBD1
TGTGCCAGCAGTGAAGGGGGACAGGGCTACACTGAAGCTTTCTTT | CASSEGGQGYTEAFF | . | TRBJ1-1 | TRBV6-1 | TRBD1
TGTGCTATTTCGGGTGGTAATTCACCCCTCCACTTT | CAISGGNSPLHF | . | TRBJ1-6 | TRBV7-9 | .
TGTGCCAGCAGCAGACAGGGGCAGGACACTGAAGCTTTCTTT | CASSRQGQDTEAFF | once | TRBJ1-1 | TRBV7-2 | TRBD1
TGTGCCAGCAGTGGAGGGGACGGAGCTTTCTTT | CASSGGDGAFF | many | TRBJ1-1 | TRBV27 | .
TGTGCCAGCAGAACCGGGACAGCAATGACGTATGGCTACACCTTC | CASRTGTAMTYGYTF | . | TRBJ1-2 | TRBV2 | TRBD1
TGTGCCAGCAGCCCAGGACAGGCTTCTAATGAAAAACTGTTTTTT | CASSPGQASNEKLFF | . | TRBJ1-4 | TRBV11-2 | TRBD1
TGTGCCAGCAGTTACTCGGGACAGAGGGGCAATGAAAAACTGTTTTTT | CASSYSGQRGNEKLFF | . | TRBJ1-4 | TRBV6-5 | TRBD1
TGCGCCAGCAGCTTGGGGGACAGGAAATCTGGAAACACCATATATTTT | CASSLGDRKSGNTIYF | . | TRBJ1-3 | TRBV5-1 | TRBD1
TGTGCCAGCAGCGTAGAAGTATTAGCGGAGCAGTTCTTC | CASSVEVLAEQFF | . | TRBJ2-1 | TRBV9 | .
TGTGCCATCAGGGAGGGGGGGAGGACTGAAGCTTTCTTT | CAIREGGRTEAFF | . | TRBJ1-1 | TRBV10-3 | .
TGTGCCAGCAGCTCCCCGCGGAAGGCCTACGAGCAGTACTTC | CASSSPRKAYEQYF | . | TRBJ2-7 | TRBV11-3 | .
TGTGCCAGTTGGGACAGGGTTAACGAGCAGTACTTC | CASWDRVNEQYF | . | TRBJ2-7 | TRBV10-3 | TRBD1
TGTGCCAGCAGAATGTCGGTCAATCAGCCCCAGCATTTT | CASRMSVNQPQHF | . | TRBJ1-5 | TRBV12-3/TRBV12-4 | .
TGTGCCAGCGAGGACAGGGGAGGCCAGCCCCAGCATTTT | CASEDRGGQPQHF | . | TRBJ1-5 | TRBV6-5 | TRBD1
TGTGCCAGCAGCTTGTATGAGAGGGAGGGCACTGAAGCTTTCTTT | CASSLYEREGTEAFF | few | TRBJ1-1 | TRBV7-6 | .
TGTGCCAGCAGACAGACTGGAAACACCATATATTTT | CASRQTGNTIYF | once | TRBJ1-3 | TRBV3-1/TRBV3-2 | .
TGTGCCAGCAGTTCAGACGGGGGTAACACTGAAGCTTTCTTT | CASSSDGGNTEAFF | few | TRBJ1-1 | TRBV27 | .
TGTGCCAGCAGCCTGGGACAGAGAACAGATACGCAGTATTTT | CASSLGQRTDTQYF | . | TRBJ2-3 | TRBV5-8 | TRBD1
TGTGCCACCCTAAGCACAGATACGCAGTATTTT | CATLSTDTQYF | . | TRBJ2-3 | TRBV28 | .
TGTGCCAGCAGCTTCGCCGGGAACACTGAAGCTTTCTTT | CASSFAGNTEAFF | . | TRBJ1-1 | TRBV11-2 | .
TGTGCCAGCAGCCGGAAAAGGAGACAGGACTATGGCTACACCTTC | CASSRKRRQDYGYTF | . | TRBJ1-2 | TRBV5-6 | .
TGTGCCACCAGTGATGAGGGACAGGCAGTGCAGGGCTACACCTTC | CATSDEGQAVQGYTF | . | TRBJ1-2 | TRBV24-1 | TRBD1
TGTGCCAGCTCACCCCGGGGGTTTGATTCACCCCTCCACTTT | CASSPRGFDSPLHF | . | TRBJ1-6 | TRBV18 | .
TGTGCCAGCAGTGCTAGGGGGACAGAGGCTGAAAAACTGTTTTTT | CASSARGTEAEKLFF | . | TRBJ1-4 | TRBV25-1 | TRBD1
TGCGCCAGCAGCTTGGGGACAGGACGGGGCAATCAGCCCCAGCATTTT | CASSLGTGRGNQPQHF | . | TRBJ1-5 | TRBV5-1 | TRBD1
TGTGCCAGCAGCTTAGGCCTTAGGAGGAGGGCCTACAATGAGCAGTTCTTC | CASSLGLRRRAYNEQFF | . | TRBJ2-1 | TRBV13 | .
TGTGCCAGCAGCCAAGATCCGGGGGTCGGGACCGGGGAGCTGTTTTTT | CASSQDPGVGTGELFF | . | TRBJ2-2 | TRBV14 | .
TGTGCCACCACCGAGGGCGGGGGTGGAAACACCATATATTTT | CATTEGGGGNTIYF | once | TRBJ1-3 | TRBV19 | .
TGCGCCAGCAGCCCTACTCAAACAGTCCGATATGGCTACACCTTC | CASSPTQTVRYGYTF | . | TRBJ1-2 | TRBV4-1 | .